One T cell receptor beta chain is described in this entry. Its cognate antigen is unknown. The repertoire was sequenced with immunoSEQ multiplex PCR; TCRdb's copy has only in-frame clones and lacks some. The sample gives 150,000 to 250,000 clones, approximately 82% of which show up once; around an eighth is in the top ten. The sample is drawn from a study of cytomegalovirus exposure and HLA in healthy donors. About the research overall: The roughly 670 first-cohort repertoires shared a platform with the roughly 110 validation repertoires, as reported in a later analysis.

V was clipped by 0 bases and J by 1 base, with 6 bases between them. Germline CDR1 SGHNT, CDR2 YENEEA. The CDR3 length is 14 residues. Study observations and caveats: Accounts indicate the classifier identified cytomegalovirus status with strong specificity and sensitivity. The finding came from a later analysis; first-cohort TCR clusters tended to co-occur in the roughly 120 validation repertoires. Usually a TCR sequence was rare, but some public TCRs were found in many donors.

V and J are TRBV11-3 and TRBJ2-5; D is possibly TRBD2 (6 bases). The sequence was obtained from a woman aged 25-40 years in good health and CMV-seropositive. Source material: PBMCs. In DNA form, the CDR3 reads TGTGCCAGCAGCTTAGACGGGGGCCAAGAGACCCAGTACTTC. This gives the protein CASSLDGGQETQYF.